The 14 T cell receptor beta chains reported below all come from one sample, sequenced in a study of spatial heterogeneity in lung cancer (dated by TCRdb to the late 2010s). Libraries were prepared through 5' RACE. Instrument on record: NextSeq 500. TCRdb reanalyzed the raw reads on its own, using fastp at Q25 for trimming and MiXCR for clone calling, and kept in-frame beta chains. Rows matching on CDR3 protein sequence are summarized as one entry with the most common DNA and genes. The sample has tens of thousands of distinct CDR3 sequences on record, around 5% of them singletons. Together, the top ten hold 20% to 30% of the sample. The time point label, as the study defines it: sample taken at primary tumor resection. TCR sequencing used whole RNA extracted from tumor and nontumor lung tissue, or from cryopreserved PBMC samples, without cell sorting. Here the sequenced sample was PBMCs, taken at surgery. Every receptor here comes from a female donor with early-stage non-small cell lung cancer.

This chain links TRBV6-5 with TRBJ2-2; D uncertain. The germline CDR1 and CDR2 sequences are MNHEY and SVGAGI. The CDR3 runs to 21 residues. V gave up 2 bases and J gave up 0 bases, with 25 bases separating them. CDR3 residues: CASSYTAWRSLSETNTGELFF. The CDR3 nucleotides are TGTGCCAGCAGTTACACAGCTTGGCGGAGCCTCAGTGAGACGAACACCGGGGAGCTGTTTTTT.

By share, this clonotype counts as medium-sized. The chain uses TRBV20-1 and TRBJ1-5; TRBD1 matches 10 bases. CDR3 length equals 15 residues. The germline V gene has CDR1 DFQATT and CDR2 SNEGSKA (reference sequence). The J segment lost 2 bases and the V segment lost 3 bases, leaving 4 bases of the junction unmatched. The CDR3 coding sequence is TGCAGTGCTAGTCCGGGGACAGGGGGCAATCAGCCCCAGCATTTT. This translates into CSASPGTGGNQPQHF.

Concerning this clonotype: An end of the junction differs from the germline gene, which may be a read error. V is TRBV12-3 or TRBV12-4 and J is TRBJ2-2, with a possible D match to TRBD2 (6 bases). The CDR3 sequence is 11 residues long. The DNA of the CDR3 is TGTGCCAGCAGTATCGACCCGCCGGGGGTTTTT. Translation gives CASSIDPPGVF.

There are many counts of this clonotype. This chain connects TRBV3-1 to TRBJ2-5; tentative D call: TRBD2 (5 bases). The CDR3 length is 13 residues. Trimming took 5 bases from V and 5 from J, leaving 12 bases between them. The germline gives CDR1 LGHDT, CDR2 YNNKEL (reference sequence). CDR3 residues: CASSSRVEETQYF. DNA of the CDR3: TGTGCCAGCAGCTCGCGGGTCGAGGAGACCCAGTACTTC.

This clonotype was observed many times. CDR3 amino acids: CASSRGSASSLEQYF. In nucleotides, the CDR3 is TGTGCCAGCAGTCGGGGGAGCGCCTCCTCCCTCGAGCAGTACTTC. The rearrangement joins TRBV27 to TRBJ2-7; the D gene is possibly TRBD2 (6 bases). Germline-derived CDR1 and CDR2 are MNHEY and SMNVEV (reference sequence). Trimming pared 5 bases from V and 6 bases from J, leaving 20 bases between. This CDR3 has 15 residues.

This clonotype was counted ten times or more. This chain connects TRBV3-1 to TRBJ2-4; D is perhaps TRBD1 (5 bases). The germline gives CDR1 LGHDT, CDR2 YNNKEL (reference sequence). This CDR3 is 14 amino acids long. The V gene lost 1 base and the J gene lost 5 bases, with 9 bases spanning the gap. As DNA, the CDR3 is TGTGCCAGCAGCCAAGCAGGGAAAGAAAACATTCAGTACTTC. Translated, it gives CASSQAGKENIQYF.

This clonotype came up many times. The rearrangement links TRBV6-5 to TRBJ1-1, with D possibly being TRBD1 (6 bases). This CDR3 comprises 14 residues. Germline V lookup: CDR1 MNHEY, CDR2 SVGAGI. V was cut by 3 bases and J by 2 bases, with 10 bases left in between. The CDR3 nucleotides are TGTGCCAGCAGTTATACGGGACAAAACACTGAAGCTTTCTTT. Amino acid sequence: CASSYTGQNTEAFF.

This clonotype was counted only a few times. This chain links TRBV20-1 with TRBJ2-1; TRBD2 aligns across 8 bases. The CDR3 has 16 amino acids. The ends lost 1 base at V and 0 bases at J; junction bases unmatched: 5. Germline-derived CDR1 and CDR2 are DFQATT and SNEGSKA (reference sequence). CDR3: CSARGLGTSSYNEQFF. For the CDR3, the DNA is TGCAGTGCTAGAGGGTTGGGGACTAGCTCCTACAATGAGCAGTTCTTC.

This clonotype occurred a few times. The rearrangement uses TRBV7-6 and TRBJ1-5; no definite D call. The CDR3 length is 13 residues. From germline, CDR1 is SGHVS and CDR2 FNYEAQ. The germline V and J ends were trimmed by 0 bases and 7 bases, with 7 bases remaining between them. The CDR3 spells CASSLAGPQPQHF. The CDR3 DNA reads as TGTGCCAGCAGCTTAGCGGGTCCCCAGCCCCAGCATTTT.

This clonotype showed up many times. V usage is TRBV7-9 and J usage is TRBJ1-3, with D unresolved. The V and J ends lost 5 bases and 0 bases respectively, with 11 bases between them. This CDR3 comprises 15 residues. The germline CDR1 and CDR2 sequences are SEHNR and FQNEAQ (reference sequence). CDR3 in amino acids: CASSRSGVSGNTIYF. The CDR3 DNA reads TGTGCCAGCAGCCGGAGCGGGGTCTCTGGAAACACCATATATTTT.

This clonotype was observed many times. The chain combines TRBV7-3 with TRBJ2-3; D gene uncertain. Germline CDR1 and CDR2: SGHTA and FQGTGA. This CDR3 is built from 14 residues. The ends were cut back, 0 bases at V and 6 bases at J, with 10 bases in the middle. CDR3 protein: CASSLTRSWDTQYF. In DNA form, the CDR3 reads TGTGCCAGCAGCTTAACTCGAAGTTGGGATACGCAGTATTTT.

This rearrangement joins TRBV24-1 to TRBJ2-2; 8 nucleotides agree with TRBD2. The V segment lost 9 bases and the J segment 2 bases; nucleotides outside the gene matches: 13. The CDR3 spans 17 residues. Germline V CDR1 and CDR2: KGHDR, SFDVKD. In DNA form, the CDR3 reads TGTGCCACCTCGGGGAGAGCGGGGGCCTTTAACACCGGGGAGCTGTTTTTT. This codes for CATSGRAGAFNTGELFF.

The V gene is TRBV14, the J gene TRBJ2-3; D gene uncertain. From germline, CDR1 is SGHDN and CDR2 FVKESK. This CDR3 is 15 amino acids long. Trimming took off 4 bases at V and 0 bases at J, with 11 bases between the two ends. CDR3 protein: CASSLWRPSTDTQYF. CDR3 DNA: TGTGCCAGCAGCCTCTGGCGGCCCAGCACAGATACGCAGTATTTT.

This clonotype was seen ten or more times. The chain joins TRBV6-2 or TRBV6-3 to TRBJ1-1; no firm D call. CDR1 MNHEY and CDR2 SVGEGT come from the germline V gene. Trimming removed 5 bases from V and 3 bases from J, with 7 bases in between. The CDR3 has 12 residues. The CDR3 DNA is TGTGCCAGCAGTCGACCTTACACTGAAGCTTTCTTT. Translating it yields CASSRPYTEAFF.